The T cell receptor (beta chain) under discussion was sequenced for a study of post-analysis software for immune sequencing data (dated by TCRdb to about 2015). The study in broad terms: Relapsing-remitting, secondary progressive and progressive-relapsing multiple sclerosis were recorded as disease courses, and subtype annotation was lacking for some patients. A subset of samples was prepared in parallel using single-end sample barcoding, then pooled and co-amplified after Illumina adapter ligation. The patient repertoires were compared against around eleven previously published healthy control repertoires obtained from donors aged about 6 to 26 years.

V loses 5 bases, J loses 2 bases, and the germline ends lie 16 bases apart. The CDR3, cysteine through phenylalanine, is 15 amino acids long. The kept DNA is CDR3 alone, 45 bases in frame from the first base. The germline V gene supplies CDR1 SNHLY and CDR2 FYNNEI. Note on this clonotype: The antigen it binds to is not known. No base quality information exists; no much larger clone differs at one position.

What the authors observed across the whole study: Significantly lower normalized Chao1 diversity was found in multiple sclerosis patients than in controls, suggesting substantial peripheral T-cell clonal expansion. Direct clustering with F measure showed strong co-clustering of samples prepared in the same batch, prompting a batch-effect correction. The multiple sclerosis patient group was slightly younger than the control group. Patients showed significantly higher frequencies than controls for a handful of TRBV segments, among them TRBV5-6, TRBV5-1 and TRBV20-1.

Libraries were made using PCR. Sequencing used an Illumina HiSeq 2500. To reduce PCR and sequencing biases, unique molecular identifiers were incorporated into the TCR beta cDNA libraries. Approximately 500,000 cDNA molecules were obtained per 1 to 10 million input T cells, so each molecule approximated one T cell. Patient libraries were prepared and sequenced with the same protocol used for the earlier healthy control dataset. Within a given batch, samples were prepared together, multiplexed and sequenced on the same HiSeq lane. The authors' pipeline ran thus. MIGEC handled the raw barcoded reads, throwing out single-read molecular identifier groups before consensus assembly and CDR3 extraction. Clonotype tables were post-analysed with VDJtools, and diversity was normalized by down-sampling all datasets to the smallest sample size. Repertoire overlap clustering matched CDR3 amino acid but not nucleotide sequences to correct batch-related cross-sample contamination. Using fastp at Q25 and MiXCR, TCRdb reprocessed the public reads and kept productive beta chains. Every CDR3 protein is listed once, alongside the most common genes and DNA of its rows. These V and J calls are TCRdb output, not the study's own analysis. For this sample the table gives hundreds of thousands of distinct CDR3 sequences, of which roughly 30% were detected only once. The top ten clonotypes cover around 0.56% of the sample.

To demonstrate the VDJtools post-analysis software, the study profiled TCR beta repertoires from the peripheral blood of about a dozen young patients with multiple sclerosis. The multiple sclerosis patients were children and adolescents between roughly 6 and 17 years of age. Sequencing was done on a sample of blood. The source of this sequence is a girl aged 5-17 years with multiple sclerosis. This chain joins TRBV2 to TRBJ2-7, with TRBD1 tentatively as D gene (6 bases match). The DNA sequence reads TGTGCCAGCAGTATGGACAGCCTGATTACCTACGAGCAGTACTTC. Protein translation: CASSMDSLITYEQYF.